These 23 T cell receptor beta chains originate from one sample sequenced in a study of regulatory T cells in long-lasting Graves disease. Assembly of TCR beta libraries relied on iRepertoire HTBI primers together with Arm-PCR of CDR3 regions. Using its own MiXCR run on the multiplex PCR reads, TCRdb lists one record per CDR3 protein. The profile covers a few hundred thousand distinct CDR3 sequences, with about a sixth appearing a single time and 20% to 25% taken by the ten largest. Specified time point: newly diagnosed GD, antithyroid drugs for less than 3 months. Preparation of the TCR library used RNA extracted from PBMCs. These data were also reused for a study on T cells in Graves' hyperthyroidism and ophthalmopathy.

The input for sequencing was peripheral blood mononuclear cells (PBMCs), taken at new diagnosis, from a patient treated with antithyroid drugs. The source of these receptors is a young woman with Graves disease.

About this clonotype: This sequence is one base from a far larger clone and is likely a read error. This rearrangement joins TRBV28 to TRBJ2-1, with D perhaps matching TRBD1 (7 bases). V lost 3 bases, J lost 10 bases, and 19 bases lay in between. CDR1 is MDHEN and CDR2 is SYDVKM in the germline V gene. The CDR3 extends over 15 amino acids. In DNA, the CDR3 is TGTGCCAGCAGTTTGTTGGGTCAGGGGGGCTACGAGCAGTTCTTC. It is translated as CASSLLGQGGYEQFF.

Only a few counts were recorded for this clonotype. The V and J genes are TRBV29-1 and TRBJ2-2, with 7 nucleotides matching TRBD2. This CDR3 has 14 amino acids. The V gene's germline CDR1 is SQVTM and CDR2 ANQGSEA. V dropped 5 bases and J dropped 3; count of bases not matched to a gene: 6. CDR3 loop: CSVRTSWDTGELFF. DNA of the CDR3: TGCAGCGTTAGGACTAGTTGGGACACCGGGGAGCTGTTTTTT.

This chain connects TRBV2 to TRBJ2-7; TRBD1 matches 8 bases. The CDR3 extends over 14 amino acids. The V and J ends lost 6 bases and 1 base, in that order; junction bases with no gene match: 5. CDR1 and CDR2 (germline): SNHLY, FYNNEI. CDR3 in amino acids: CASRDRVASYEQYF. The CDR3 DNA reads as TGTGCCAGCAGGGACAGGGTGGCGTCCTACGAGCAGTACTTC.

This clonotype was picked up many times. V usage is TRBV5-1 and J usage is TRBJ2-7, with no clear D. The germline V gene has CDR1 SGHRS and CDR2 YFSETQ. Between the trimmed V and J ends, which lost 0 bases and 0 bases, there was a span of 10 bases. This CDR3 contains 15 residues. CDR3 in amino acids: CASSLASAASYEQYF. The CDR3 bases are TGCGCCAGCAGCTTGGCCTCAGCTGCCTCCTACGAGCAGTACTTC.

Notes on this clonotype: A clone one base away is much larger, so this may be a read error. V and J are TRBV10-2 and TRBJ2-3; TRBD2 matches at 11 bases. This CDR3 contains 17 residues. V lost 10 bases and J lost 2; bases outside the gene matches: 14. Germline assignment: CDR1 WSHSY and CDR2 SAAADI. The CDR3: CATLAGGPPWITDTQYF. DNA for the CDR3: TGCGCCACCTTAGCGGGAGGGCCTCCCTGGATCACAGATACGCAGTATTTT.

Comments on this clonotype: A much larger clone sits a single nucleotide away, making a read error possible. V and J are TRBV13 and TRBJ2-7; D is ambiguous. Germline V CDR1 and CDR2: PRHDT, FYEKMQ (reference sequence). V was shortened by 3 bases and J by 4 bases, with 10 bases between the two germline ends. This CDR3 comprises 13 residues. The CDR3: CASSLVEEYEQYF. Here the CDR3 DNA reads TGTGCCAGCAGCTTGGTAGAGGAGTACGAGCAGTACTTC.

This clonotype was recorded many times. The CDR3 region is CASSLWAGGGTSGSHYEQYF. The CDR3 bases are TGTGCCAGCAGTTTATGGGCCGGAGGGGGGACTAGCGGGAGCCACTACGAGCAGTACTTC. This sequence joins TRBV28 and TRBJ2-7, with 14 bases that match TRBD2. The CDR3 contains 20 residues. CDR1 MDHEN and CDR2 SYDVKM come from the germline V gene. V dropped 0 bases and J dropped 3; count of bases not matched to a gene: 13. The whole variable domain, filled in from reference TRBV28 and TRBJ2-7, reads DVKVTQSSRYLVKRTGEKVFLECVQDMDHENMFWYRQDPGLGLRLIYFSYDVKMKEKGDIPEGYSVSREKKERFSLILESASTNQTSMYLCASSLWAGGGTSGSHYEQYFGPGTRLTVT.

This clonotype has more than one count but fewer than ten. CDR3 nucleotides: TGTGCCAGCAGTTTAATTCCTAGCGGGAGGGTGGCCAAAAACATTCAGTACTTC. As protein: CASSLIPSGRVAKNIQYF. The chain links TRBV27 to TRBJ2-4; 12 bases agree with TRBD2. Germline V gene lookup returns CDR1 MNHEY and CDR2 SMNVEV (reference sequence). Trimming at V came to 2 bases and at J to 1 base, leaving 6 bases not matched to a gene. CDR3 length equals 18 residues.

This clonotype was counted many times. The chain combines TRBV10-3 with TRBJ2-7, with TRBD1 matching over 7 bases. Germline trimming cut 6 bases from V and 2 bases from J; bases unmatched to any gene: 7. Germline V gene data show CDR1 as ENHRY and CDR2 as SYGVKD. This CDR3 has 14 amino acids. CDR3 loop: CAIRASGTAYEQYF. CDR3 DNA: TGTGCCATCAGGGCCTCCGGGACAGCCTACGAGCAGTACTTC.

This clonotype was found many times. The gene calls are TRBV7-9 and TRBJ2-1; D not resolved. Per the germline V gene, CDR1 is SEHNR and CDR2 is FQNEAQ (reference sequence). Between the trimmed V and J ends, which lost 2 bases and 9 bases, there was a span of 5 bases. The CDR3 spans 11 residues. The CDR3: CASSLNFEQFF. Written as DNA, the CDR3 is TGTGCCAGCAGCTTAAACTTTGAGCAGTTCTTC.

This clonotype showed up many times. J is TRBJ1-1 and V is TRBV20-1, with D possibly matching TRBD1 (5 bases). Germline CDR1 DFQATT, CDR2 SNEGSKA (reference sequence). CDR3 length: 14 amino acids. V was clipped by 1 base and J by 4 bases, with 13 bases between them. CDR3 amino acids: CSARGQEGFTEAFF. CDR3 nucleotide sequence: TGCAGTGCTAGAGGTCAGGAGGGGTTCACTGAAGCTTTCTTT.

The chain carries TRBV28 and TRBJ2-5; 9 bases fit TRBD2. With V trimmed by 3 bases and J by 1 base, 9 bases remained unmatched. The CDR3 is 17 amino acids. CDR1 is MDHEN, CDR2 SYDVKM, per germline. The CDR3 loop reads CASSLSGRRTTQETQYF. Written as DNA, the CDR3 is TGTGCCAGCAGTTTGAGCGGGAGGCGGACGACCCAAGAGACCCAGTACTTC. The whole variable domain, filled in from reference TRBV28 and TRBJ2-5, reads DVKVTQSSRYLVKRTGEKVFLECVQDMDHENMFWYRQDPGLGLRLIYFSYDVKMKEKGDIPEGYSVSREKKERFSLILESASTNQTSMYLCASSLSGRRTTQETQYFGPGTRLLVL.

The chain uses TRBV12-3 or TRBV12-4 and TRBJ2-2; D gene unclear. CDR3 size: 11 residues. The V and J ends lost 7 bases and 4 bases respectively, with 4 bases between them. The CDR3 region is CASMVTGELFF. The DNA for the CDR3 is TGTGCCAGCATGGTCACCGGGGAGCTGTTTTTT.

In its sample, this clonotype was seen a few times. The chain employs TRBV18 and TRBJ2-7, with a tentative D call TRBD1 (6 bases). Germline CDR1 is KGHSH and CDR2 is LQKENI. The CDR3 length is 15 residues. V lost 1 base, J lost 4 bases, and 14 bases lay in between. The CDR3, as DNA: TGTGCCAGCTCACCACAGCAGGGAAGGGGGTACGAGCAGTACTTC. Protein product: CASSPQQGRGYEQYF.

The chain combines TRBV20-1 with TRBJ2-1; D remains unclear. Deletions cut 3 bases from V and 0 bases from J, with 15 bases between. Germline V CDR1 and CDR2: DFQATT, SNEGSKA (reference sequence). CDR3 length: 16 residues. The CDR3 DNA follows: TGCAGTGCTAGGGCCCCGAGCGCAAGCTCCTACAATGAGCAGTTCTTC. Translation gives CSARAPSASSYNEQFF.

This clonotype was observed many times. The chain uses TRBV7-9 and TRBJ2-1; D may be TRBD2 (5 bases). Deletions cut 4 bases from V and 10 bases from J, with 11 bases between. Germline CDR1 is SEHNR and CDR2 is FQNEAQ (reference sequence). The CDR3 length is 12 residues. The CDR3 DNA sequence: TGTGCCAGCAGCTCCCAGCGGTACGAGCAGTTCTTC. Its protein is CASSSQRYEQFF. The full variable domain, completed using reference TRBV7-9 and TRBJ2-1, is DTGVSQNPRHKITKRGQNVTFRCDPISEHNRLYWYRQTLGQGPEFLTYFQNEAQLEKSRLLSDRFSAERPKGSFSTLEIQRTEQGDSAMYLCASSSQRYEQFFGPGTRLTVL.

This sequence joins TRBV6-1 and TRBJ1-2; TRBD1 is a possible D gene (6 bases). CDR1 MNHNS and CDR2 SASEGT come from the germline V gene. This CDR3 has 11 amino acids. Trimming pared 8 bases from V and 8 bases from J, leaving 12 bases between. The DNA for the CDR3 is TGTGCCAGCCGAAATGACAGGGGCTACACCTTC. Its protein product is CASRNDRGYTF.

This clonotype has ten or more counts. The V and J genes are TRBV11-1 and TRBJ2-1, with no clear D. Germline loops: CDR1 SGHAT, CDR2 FQDESV (reference sequence). Trimming stripped 1 base from V and 0 bases from J, with 10 bases between. This CDR3 has 16 residues. The CDR3 bases are TGTGCCAGCAGCTTAGATGGGCGTCTCTCCTACAATGAGCAGTTCTTC. It translates to CASSLDGRLSYNEQFF.

As DNA, the CDR3 is TGTGCCAGCAGCCGGGGACAGGCGGGGGAAAAACTGTTTTTT. Translation gives CASSRGQAGEKLFF. The chain recombines TRBV27 with TRBJ1-4; 8 bases align to TRBD1. Trimming cost V 6 bases and J 8 bases; bases outside gene matches: 8. The CDR3 spans 14 residues. Per germline, CDR1 MNHEY and CDR2 SMNVEV (reference sequence).

The chain uses TRBV24-1 and TRBJ2-7; 11 bases line up with TRBD2. J was trimmed by 3 bases and V by 5 bases; bases with no gene match: 11. Germline V lookup: CDR1 KGHDR, CDR2 SFDVKD. CDR3 length: 17 amino acids. Written as DNA, the CDR3 is TGTGCCACCAGTGGAGGGGGGACTAGCGGAGATCTCTACGAGCAGTACTTC. It specifies CATSGGGTSGDLYEQYF.

This clonotype was picked up a small number of times. The J gene is TRBJ1-4, the V gene TRBV18, with D maybe TRBD1 (5 bases). V was cut by 3 bases and J by 7 bases, with 12 bases left in between. The V gene's germline CDR1 is KGHSH and CDR2 LQKENI. The CDR3 spans 14 residues. CDR3 region: CASSPTDGGEKLFF. The CDR3 DNA reads as TGTGCCAGCTCACCTACCGATGGGGGTGAAAAACTGTTTTTT.

This clonotype was seen at least ten times. The genes are TRBV7-2 and TRBJ2-7; D perhaps matches TRBD2 (6 bases). V dropped 5 bases and J dropped 3 bases, with 11 bases sitting between them. Germline CDR1 SGHTA, CDR2 FQGNSA. The CDR3 has 13 amino acids. In nucleotides, the CDR3 is TGTGCCAGCAGCCGGGAGTGGGTCTACGAGCAGTACTTC. This encodes CASSREWVYEQYF.

The chain has TRBV6-1 and TRBJ2-7, with TRBD2 matching 11 bases. The CDR3 runs to 20 residues. V gave up 5 bases and J gave up 0 bases; unmatched junction bases: 18. Germline CDR1 reads MNHNS; CDR2 reads SASEGT. The CDR3 reads CASSYPPGTSGFRLSYEQYF. The CDR3 coding sequence is TGTGCCAGCAGTTACCCACCCGGGACTAGCGGTTTTAGACTCTCCTACGAGCAGTACTTC.